This T cell receptor (beta chain) was sequenced in a study of graft-versus-host responses after intestinal transplantation. Turning to the study itself: Every recipient underwent anti-thymocyte globulin induction, then tacrolimus and steroids for roughly three years.

Assay: immunoSEQ multiplex PCR; the TCRdb copy retains only in-frame clones and omits some. Found here are about 130,000 clones, approximately 90% of them singletons; the top ten hold under 0.2%. This CDR3 comprises 11 residues. V lost 3 bases and J lost 7, with 6 bases in between. Germline CDR1 reads LNHDA; CDR2 reads SQIVND (reference sequence). On this clone itself: Its specificity is unknown.

This chain uses TRBV19 with TRBJ1-1; D not resolved. The receptor comes from a human donor who received an intestinal transplant. Sequenced material: unstimulated CD4+ T cells sorted from spleen or lymph node cells, taken before intestinal transplant. CDR3: CASSMTSEAFF. CDR3 DNA: TGTGCCAGTAGTATGACAAGTGAAGCTTTCTTT.